This passage covers 10 T cell receptor beta chains from one sample sequenced in a study of T cells in Graves' hyperthyroidism and ophthalmopathy. There were TCR beta CDR3 regions amplified from RNA transcripts. A set of HTBI primers served as the primers for a first-round RT-PCR of the TCR CDR3. One entry per CDR3 protein, called by TCRdb with MiXCR from the multiplex PCR reads. The sample shows fewer than 750,000 distinct CDR3 sequences, over 12% of them seen only once. Sequencing used blood. Receptor source: a woman in her thirties or forties with Graves' ophthalmopathy.

The sample holds many counts of this clonotype. The chain is built from TRBV4-1 and TRBJ2-5, with 7 positions matching TRBD2. V was clipped by 0 bases and J by 3 bases; unmatched bases: 4. Per germline, CDR1 MGHRA and CDR2 YSYEKL. The CDR3 has 15 residues. CDR3 DNA: TGCGCCAGCAGCCAAGATTGGGGAGGGGAAGAGACCCAGTACTTC. Translating it yields CASSQDWGGEETQYF.

This clonotype was detected ten times or more. The rearrangement uses TRBV9 and TRBJ2-5; no definite D call. Germline V CDR1 and CDR2: SGDLS, YYNGEE. The CDR3 is 14 amino acids. Trimming cost V 0 bases and J 5 bases, with 11 bases left between them. The chain's CDR3 is CASSVGAGHETQYF. In DNA, the CDR3 is TGTGCCAGCAGCGTAGGAGCTGGTCATGAGACCCAGTACTTC. Drawing the rest from reference TRBV9 and TRBJ2-5, the complete variable domain is DSGVTQTPKHLITATGQRVTLRCSPRSGDLSVYWYQQSLDQGLQFLIQYYNGEERAKGNILERFSAQQFPDLHSELNLSSLELGDSALYFCASSVGAGHETQYFGPGTRLLVL.

This clonotype was observed many times. The CDR3, as DNA: TGCAGTGCTCCTAGCGAAGGGGGGCACGAGCAGTACTTC. Protein sequence: CSAPSEGGHEQYF. This chain connects TRBV20-1 to TRBJ2-7; D assignment may be TRBD1 or TRBD2 (6 bases each). Germline lookup yields CDR1 DFQATT and CDR2 SNEGSKA (reference sequence). V lost 5 bases to trimming and J lost 5 bases, with 16 bases between them. The CDR3 loop spans 13 amino acids.

This clonotype was counted at least ten times. The gene calls are TRBV12-3 or TRBV12-4 and TRBJ2-5, with 9 positions matching TRBD2. The J segment lost 1 base and the V segment lost 3 bases, leaving 6 bases of the junction unmatched. The CDR3 has 16 amino acids. The CDR3 DNA sequence: TGTGCCAGCAGTTTCTTGTCTAGCGGGATCCAAGAGACCCAGTACTTC. It encodes CASSFLSSGIQETQYF.

This clonotype was picked up many times. The CDR3 reads CASGLVGTGAYYEQYF. The CDR3 nucleotides are TGTGCTAGTGGTTTGGTAGGGACAGGGGCCTACTACGAGCAGTACTTC. V usage is TRBV12-5 and J usage is TRBJ2-7, with 10 bases identical to TRBD1. With 0 bases clipped from V and 3 bases from J, the junction kept 5 bases outside the gene matches. The CDR3 extends over 16 amino acids. CDR1 is LGHNT and CDR2 is FRNRAP in the germline V gene. The variable domain in full, completed from reference TRBV12-5 and TRBJ2-7, reads DARVTQTPRHKVTEMGQEVTMRCQPILGHNTVFWYRQTMMQGLELLAYFRNRAPLDDSGMPKDRFSAEMPDATLATLKIQPSEPRDSAVYFCASGLVGTGAYYEQYFGPGTRLTVT.

This chain uses TRBV12-5 with TRBJ1-2, with D perhaps TRBD1 (6 bases). The germline gives CDR1 LGHNT, CDR2 FRNRAP. V shed 3 bases and J shed 4 bases, with 15 bases lying between them. This CDR3 has 15 amino acids. Written as DNA, the CDR3 is TGTGCTAGTGGTTTAACAGGGAAACCCCTCTATGGCTACACCTTC. Translating it yields CASGLTGKPLYGYTF.

This clonotype has a count of ten or more. J is TRBJ2-5 and V is TRBV11-2; D not certain. Deletions cut 4 bases from V and 2 bases from J, with 8 bases between. This CDR3 contains 13 residues. The germline gives CDR1 SGHAT, CDR2 FQNNGV. The CDR3 is CASSSSDQETQYF. CDR3 bases: TGTGCCAGCAGCTCCAGCGATCAAGAGACCCAGTACTTC. Full variable domain (rest looked up from reference TRBV11-2 and TRBJ2-5): EAGVAQSPRYKIIEKRQSVAFWCNPISGHATLYWYQQILGQGPKLLIQFQNNGVVDDSQLPKDRFSAERLKGVDSTLKIQPAKLEDSAVYLCASSSSDQETQYFGPGTRLLVL.

The chain uses TRBV20-1 and TRBJ1-3; no reliable D call. The CDR3 is 13 residues long. Germline assignment: CDR1 DFQATT and CDR2 SNEGSKA (reference sequence). V dropped 0 bases and J dropped 2 bases, with 5 bases sitting between them. The CDR3 region has the DNA TGCAGTGCTAGAGAGAATGCTGGAAACACCATATATTTT. Amino acid sequence: CSARENAGNTIYF.

This clonotype has a single count. The V call is TRBV18, the J call TRBJ1-3; no firm D call. CDR3 length equals 15 residues. Germline lookup yields CDR1 KGHSH and CDR2 LQKENI. The V end lost 3 bases, the J end lost 2 bases, and 11 bases lay between the germline ends. The CDR3 is CASSPLDGPGNTIYF. The DNA for the CDR3 is TGTGCCAGCTCACCCCTGGACGGACCTGGAAACACCATATATTTT.

This clonotype was seen repeatedly, ten times or more. The chain employs TRBV6-4 and TRBJ1-3, with 10 nucleotides matching TRBD1. CDR1 and CDR2 (germline): MRHNA, SNTAGT. The CDR3 is made up of 17 amino acids. Germline trimming cut 7 bases from V and 0 bases from J; bases unmatched to any gene: 9. CDR3: CASKMSGDRGSGNTIYF. The CDR3 DNA follows: TGTGCCAGCAAGATGTCTGGGGACAGGGGCTCTGGAAACACCATATATTTT.